Following are 5 T cell receptor beta chains from one sample sequenced in a study of CD8+CD57+ T cells in acquired aplastic anemia listed by TCRdb under 2018. Patients chosen for sequencing had shown expansion of CD8+CD57+ cells by flow cytometry. Instrument on record: Illumina HiSeq 2000. Profiling of TCR beta VDJ combinations and CDR3 sequences used genomic DNA as the template. The public reads were reprocessed in TCRdb via fastp at Q25 and MiXCR, keeping in-frame beta chains. Every distinct CDR3 protein forms one entry, paired with its most common genes and DNA. This sample comprises roughly 160,000 distinct CDR3 sequences, 47% of them detected only once. The ten largest make up 2.5% to 3% of the sample. The sample consisted of sorted CD4+, CD8+, or CD8+CD57+ T cells (not recorded which) from PBMCs. The source is a human donor with aplastic anemia.

The table lists this clonotype with a few counts. CDR3: CASSPELTASYEQYF. In nucleotides, the CDR3 is TGTGCCAGCTCACCCGAACTTACAGCCTCCTACGAGCAGTACTTC. The V gene is TRBV18, the J gene TRBJ2-7; no clear D. CDR3 size: 15 residues. V was clipped by 3 bases and J by 0 bases, with 12 bases between them. The V gene's germline CDR1 is KGHSH and CDR2 LQKENI.

Note on this clonotype: Mismatch with germline at one junction end may stem from a read error. The chain recombines TRBV20-1 with TRBJ2-3, with 10 bases fitting TRBD2. The germline gives CDR1 DFQATT, CDR2 SNEGSKA (reference sequence). This CDR3 is 18 amino acids long. The CDR3 coding sequence is TGCAGTGCTAGAGATTGGGCTAGCGGGGGAGATTTCACAGATACACAGTATTTT. Translation gives CSARDWASGGDFTDTQYF.

This clonotype was recorded at least ten times. The V gene is TRBV5-8, the J gene TRBJ2-5, with D tentatively TRBD2 (6 bases). CDR3 length: 14 amino acids. Trimming removed 6 bases at V and 5 bases at J, with 17 bases between. Looked up from germline, CDR1 is SGHTS and CDR2 is YDEGEE. The CDR3 DNA sequence: TGTGCCAGCAAGGGGACTCCCGTGAGGGAGACCCAGTACTTC. Translated, it gives CASKGTPVRETQYF.

This clonotype was detected only once. A single base separates this from a much larger clone, so it may be a read error. The chain combines TRBV6-1 with TRBJ1-2; D is perhaps TRBD1 (5 bases). CDR1 is MNHNS and CDR2 is SASEGT in the germline V gene. The length of the CDR3 is 13 residues. The ends were cut back, 7 bases at V and 8 bases at J, with 17 bases in the middle. The CDR3 spells CASMGGDVTGYTF. DNA of the CDR3: TGTGCCAGCATGGGGGGGGACGTTACGGGCTACACCTTC.

This clonotype appeared a single time. This rearrangement joins TRBV7-8 to TRBJ2-2, with TRBD2 matching 9 bases. The V gene end was trimmed by 2 bases and the J gene end by 5 bases; junction bases not matched to a gene: 6. Germline-derived CDR1 and CDR2 are SGHVS and FQNEAQ. The length of the CDR3 is 16 residues. Written as DNA, the CDR3 is TGTGCCAGCAGCTTAAGGCTAGCGGGGCGTACCGGGGAGCTGTTTTTT. This translates into CASSLRLAGRTGELFF.